The rows below give T cell receptor beta chains drawn from one sample of a study of control samples from healthy donors and cancer patients. Sequencing used immunoSEQ multiplex PCR; TCRdb keeps in-frame clones, though not all of them. Among over 85,000 clones listed, more than 80% were seen once. The material sequenced was blood. These receptors came from a woman in her twenties or thirties in good health. The CDR3 runs from the conserved cysteine through the conserved F or W. D genes are given only for firm matches. Rows may omit the clone size; those that give it use once, few, many or a size class.

j_gene	d_gene	abundance	v_gene	CDR3nt	CDR3aa
TRBJ2-1	NA	NA	TRBV5-4	TGTGCCAGCAGCCCCAGCCAATATAGTGCCAATGAGCAGTTCTTC	CASSPSQYSANEQFF
TRBJ2-3	NA	NA	TRBV5-1	TGCGCCACCAAGGGGTCCAGGGTAGGCACAGATACGCAGTATTTT	CATKGSRVGTDTQYF
TRBJ1-1	NA	NA	TRBV9	TGTGCCAGTGGGAGGGGAAAGACTGAAGCTTTCTTT	CASGRGKTEAFF
TRBJ2-1	TRBD2	NA	TRBV9	TGTGCCAGCAGCGTAGGGTCTAGCGGCCGGAGGTACAATGAGCAGTTCTTC	CASSVGSSGRRYNEQFF
TRBJ1-1	TRBD1	NA	TRBV24-1	TGTGCCACCAGCCCGACAGGGTCTACTGAAGCTTTCTTT	CATSPTGSTEAFF
TRBJ2-1	NA	NA	TRBV19	TGTGCCAGTAGTATAGATTTTGGAGTCTCCTACAATGAGCAGTTCTTC	CASSIDFGVSYNEQFF
TRBJ1-3	NA	once	TRBV15	TGTGCCACCACCCATAGACGGTCGCTTACAGGAAACACCATATATTTT	CATTHRRSLTGNTIYF
TRBJ2-5	NA	NA	TRBV7-3	TGTGCCAGCAGCTTAGGCAGGCGGGAGACCCAGTACTTC	CASSLGRRETQYF
TRBJ2-2	NA	NA	TRBV15	TGTGCCACCAGCAGAGATCGGGAGGGGGCGAGCACCGGGGAGCTGTTTTTT	CATSRDREGASTGELFF
TRBJ2-1	NA	NA	TRBV6-2/TRBV6-3	TGTGCCAGCAGTTACTCCAGGCTCAATGAGCAGTTCTTC	CASSYSRLNEQFF
TRBJ2-1	NA	NA	TRBV5-1	TGCGCCAGCAGCCTTGGTACAGGAAGTTCCTACAATGAGCAGTTCTTC	CASSLGTGSSYNEQFF